Each of the 5 T cell receptor beta chains below was sequenced from the same sample in a study of beta chain features in type 1 diabetes. The sequenced template was cDNA made from the entire isolated RNA. Only in-frame clones appear in the TCRdb table, and some are missing; sequencing was by immunoSEQ multiplex PCR. The sample consists of 900,000 or so clones, 17% of them appearing once. The material sequenced was naive CD4+ T cells from blood. These receptors were taken from a woman under 30 in good health.

This chain connects TRBV7-9 to TRBJ2-2, with D tentatively TRBD1 (5 bases). CDR1 and CDR2 (germline): SEHNR, FQNEAQ (reference sequence). The CDR3 has 14 amino acids. Trimming left V 2 bases short and J 7 bases short, with 11 bases between. The CDR3 protein is CASSLSRAGGELFF. Written as DNA, the CDR3 is TGTGCCAGCAGCTTATCCAGGGCTGGCGGGGAGCTGTTTTTT.

This clone was detected a few times. The chain employs TRBV4-3 and TRBJ2-5; D gene uncertain. CDR1 LGHNA and CDR2 YSLEER come from the germline V gene. The CDR3 runs to 15 residues. Trimming shortened V by 0 bases and J by 5 bases, and 13 bases separated the two germline ends. For the CDR3, the DNA is TGCGCCAGCAGCCAAGATCTTTCTTACTCGGAGACCCAGTACTTC. The encoded protein is CASSQDLSYSETQYF.

This clone was seen only a few times. The chain is built from TRBV19 and TRBJ2-5, with 7 bases matching TRBD1. This CDR3 is 15 amino acids long. Germline CDR1 reads LNHDA; CDR2 reads SQIVND (reference sequence). V gave up 4 bases and J gave up 3 bases; unmatched junction bases: 8. CDR3 protein: CASSTMTGYEETQYF. The CDR3 nucleotides read TGTGCCAGTAGTACCATGACAGGGTATGAAGAGACCCAGTACTTC.

This chain links TRBV7-9 with TRBJ2-5; TRBD1 agrees at 8 bases. Germline CDR1 and CDR2: SEHNR and FQNEAQ (reference sequence). The junction had 4 bases not matched to a gene; V was cut back by 5 bases and J by 2 bases. The CDR3 loop spans 14 amino acids. CDR3 sequence (DNA): TGTGCCAGCAGCCGACAGGGGACGCAAGAGACCCAGTACTTC. It specifies CASSRQGTQETQYF.

There are a few counts of this clone. The chain couples TRBV4-3 to TRBJ2-7, with D possibly being TRBD2 (5 bases). V lost 0 bases, J lost 9 bases, and 24 bases lay in between. Germline assignment: CDR1 LGHNA and CDR2 YSLEER. The CDR3 is 17 amino acids. CDR3 sequence (DNA): TGCGCCAGCAGCCAAGACCTGACTACCAATACGAGACGGATGCAGTACTTC. This translates into CASSQDLTTNTRRMQYF.